The present entry profiles one TCR beta chain with its context. The CDR3 consists of 13 residues. V lost 5 bases and J lost 4, with 9 bases in between. Germline V gene lookup returns CDR1 SGHTA and CDR2 FQGTGA. The record originates from a study of T cell responses to AZD1222 COVID-19 vaccine. The method was immunoSEQ multiplex PCR; TCRdb's version includes in-frame clones alone and lacks a portion of them. The table includes 85,000 to 130,000 clones, about nine tenths detected once. The specimen comprised peripheral blood, sampled 28 days after the second dose of the MenACWY control vaccine. The TCR comes from an adult who received the MenACWY meningococcal vaccine as a control. The J gene is TRBJ1-3, the V gene TRBV7-3; D not resolved. CDR3 sequence: CASSLGSGNTIYF. DNA for the CDR3: TGTGCCAGCAGCCTAGGCTCCGGAAACACCATATATTTT.